The 14 T cell receptor beta chains reported below all come from one sample, sequenced in a study of cytomegalovirus exposure and HLA in healthy donors. The PCR used 60 Vbeta and 13 Jbeta primers. The assay was immunoSEQ multiplex PCR, and TCRdb's table has in-frame clones only and misses some. The sample consists of approximately 150,000 clones, more than 65% of them appearing once. Input material: PBMCs. These TCRs come from a man over 45 in good health and CMV-seropositive.

The V call is TRBV2, the J call TRBJ1-1; no clear D gene. The CDR3 sequence is 14 residues long. Germline CDR1 and CDR2: SNHLY and FYNNEI. Between the trimmed V and J ends, which lost 4 bases and 1 base, there was a span of 10 bases. The CDR3 spells CASSVRGQNTEAFF. CDR3 DNA: TGTGCCAGCAGTGTGAGAGGCCAGAACACTGAAGCTTTCTTT. The variable domain in full, with the rest retrieved from reference TRBV2 and TRBJ1-1, is EPEVTQTPSHQVTQMGQEVILRCVPISNHLYFYWYRQILGQKVEFLVSFYNNEISEKSEIFDDQFSVERPDGSNFTLKIRSTKLEDSAMYFCASSVRGQNTEAFFGQGTRLTVV.

The V gene is TRBV28, the J gene TRBJ2-7, with a tentative D call TRBD2 (5 bases). The germline CDR1 and CDR2 sequences are MDHEN and SYDVKM. This CDR3 contains 12 residues. V lost 8 bases and J 3 bases, leaving 11 bases between the germline ends. The chain's CDR3 is CASGYEGYEQYF. CDR3 coding DNA: TGTGCCAGCGGATACGAGGGCTACGAGCAGTACTTC.

This clone has just one count. The V gene is TRBV9, the J gene TRBJ1-2; D not resolved. This CDR3 has 14 residues. The germline V gene encodes CDR1 SGDLS and CDR2 YYNGEE. Trimming cost V 0 bases and J 3 bases, with 9 bases left between them. CDR3 loop: CASSVEVRDYGYTF. The CDR3 DNA is TGTGCCAGCAGCGTAGAAGTGAGGGACTATGGCTACACCTTC.

The chain uses TRBV23-1 and TRBJ2-7; TRBD2 matches 15 bases. TRBV23-1 is an ORF, with its function uncertain. J lost 4 bases, V lost 4 bases, and 14 bases had no gene match. The CDR3 is 19 residues long. In DNA, the CDR3 is TGCGCCAGCAGTCCCCACTCCCGGACTAGCGGGAGGGCCACATACGAGCAGTACTTC. It encodes CASSPHSRTSGRATYEQYF.

The chain is built from TRBV7-9 and TRBJ2-5, with a possible D match to TRBD2 (5 bases). This CDR3 spans 15 amino acids. V lost 1 base and J lost 4, with 13 bases in between. Germline assignment: CDR1 SEHNR and CDR2 FQNEAQ (reference sequence). The CDR3 sequence is CASSLGQDRGETQYF. The CDR3 coding sequence is TGTGCCAGCAGCTTAGGGCAGGATCGGGGAGAGACCCAGTACTTC.

The chain recombines TRBV29-1 with TRBJ2-7, with 8 bases aligning to TRBD1. The V gene end was trimmed by 5 bases and the J gene end by 6 bases; junction bases not matched to a gene: 9. Germline loops: CDR1 SQVTM, CDR2 ANQGSEA. CDR3 length: 13 residues. CDR3 in amino acids: CSVLLQGVLEQYF. The CDR3 nucleotides are TGCAGCGTTCTTTTACAGGGGGTTCTCGAGCAGTACTTC.

This rearrangement joins TRBV28 to TRBJ2-5; D perhaps matches TRBD1 (7 bases). CDR1 and CDR2 (germline): MDHEN, SYDVKM. This CDR3 contains 14 residues. Trimming took off 2 bases at V and 10 bases at J, with 17 bases between the two ends. CDR3 coding DNA: TGTGCCAGCAGTTTAGGAGGGCAGGGGGTGAGCCAGTACTTC. This translates into CASSLGGQGVSQYF. Full variable domain (outside the CDR3, taken from reference TRBV28 and TRBJ2-5): DVKVTQSSRYLVKRTGEKVFLECVQDMDHENMFWYRQDPGLGLRLIYFSYDVKMKEKGDIPEGYSVSREKKERFSLILESASTNQTSMYLCASSLGGQGVSQYFGPGTRLLVL.

This rearrangement joins TRBV9 to TRBJ2-7; 12 bases align to TRBD2. Looked up from germline, CDR1 is SGDLS and CDR2 is YYNGEE. J gave up 0 bases and V 4 bases, and 5 bases lay outside the gene matches. This CDR3 has 16 amino acids. CDR3 bases: TGTGCCAGCAGCTCCGGGACTAGCGGGCCCTCCTACGAGCAGTACTTC. Amino acids: CASSSGTSGPSYEQYF.

CDR3 protein: CASSFLGLAGRSTYNEQFF. Here the CDR3 DNA reads TGTGCCAGCAGCTTTTTAGGGCTAGCGGGAAGGTCGACCTACAATGAGCAGTTCTTC. The chain employs TRBV11-2 and TRBJ2-1; 9 nucleotides match TRBD2. The CDR3 length is 19 residues. V dropped 3 bases and J dropped 2; count of bases not matched to a gene: 14. The germline CDR1 and CDR2 sequences are SGHAT and FQNNGV.

The table lists this clone with a count of one. This sequence joins TRBV7-9 and TRBJ2-6; 9 positions match TRBD1. The CDR3 is made up of 18 amino acids. Looked up from germline, CDR1 is SEHNR and CDR2 is FQNEAQ (reference sequence). The V segment lost 5 bases and the J segment 2 bases; nucleotides outside the gene matches: 10. The CDR3 DNA sequence: TGTGCCAGCAGCACCCAACGACAGGGGGAGGCTGGGGCCAACGTCCTGACTTTC. This translates into CASSTQRQGEAGANVLTF.

This rearrangement joins TRBV4-2 to TRBJ2-2, with a weak D call TRBD2 (6 bases). This CDR3 comprises 17 residues. The V end was cut by 0 bases, the J end by 3 bases, with 14 bases between. CDR1 LGHNA and CDR2 YNFKEQ come from the germline V gene. CDR3 sequence: CASSQDLTGSYTGELFF. The CDR3, as DNA: TGTGCCAGCAGCCAAGATCTGACCGGGAGCTACACCGGGGAGCTGTTTTTT.

The chain employs TRBV4-2 and TRBJ1-5; TRBD1 might be the D (6 bases). The CDR3 has 19 residues. Germline V gene lookup returns CDR1 LGHNA and CDR2 YNFKEQ. Trimming pared 1 base from V and 0 bases from J, leaving 19 bases between. This chain's CDR3 is CASSQVGARGSYSNQPQHF. The CDR3, as DNA: TGTGCCAGCAGCCAAGTGGGGGCCAGGGGAAGTTATAGCAATCAGCCCCAGCATTTT.

There are a few counts of this clone. This chain uses TRBV5-4 with TRBJ1-1; 7 nucleotides agree with TRBD1. From germline, CDR1 is SGHNT and CDR2 YYREEE (reference sequence). With 4 bases clipped from V and 6 bases from J, the junction kept 9 bases outside the gene matches. The CDR3 length is 14 residues. The CDR3 bases are TGTGCCAGCAGCCCAACAGGGGACGGCTCTGAAGCTTTCTTT. This gives the protein CASSPTGDGSEAFF.

This chain links TRBV15 with TRBJ2-7; 8 bases line up with TRBD1. The ends lost 1 base at V and 0 bases at J; junction bases unmatched: 2. The germline CDR1 and CDR2 sequences are LNHNV and YYDKDF (reference sequence). This CDR3 is 15 amino acids long. The CDR3 DNA reads as TGTGCCACCAGCAGAGGAGGGACAGGCTCCTACGAGCAGTACTTC. This translates into CATSRGGTGSYEQYF.